These T cell receptor beta chains were read from a single sample in a study of blood T cell repertoires in COVID-19. TCRdb keeps only in-frame clones here, not all; method: immunoSEQ multiplex PCR. The sample yields around 150,000 clones, around nine tenths seen once. Sequences were obtained from peripheral blood. Receptors originate from a woman in her seventies with COVID-19, enrolled during active disease. The CDR3 runs from the conserved cysteine through the conserved F or W. A D gene is named only where the DNA matches it firmly. Clone sizes are given selectively: once, few, many, or a class where the clone is expanded.

v_call	d_call	clone_size	j_call	cdr3_nt	cdr3_aa
TRBV28	TRBD2	.	TRBJ2-1	TGTGCCAGCACCGGGGAGGGACGCTACAATGAGCAGTTCTTC	CASTGEGRYNEQFF
TRBV19	TRBD2	.	TRBJ2-5	TGTGCCAGTACCCCGGAGGGCGGGGGGCAGGCCCAGTACTTC	CASTPEGGGQAQYF
TRBV3-1/TRBV3-2	.	.	TRBJ1-5	TGTGCCAGCAGCCTCCGAGTTAGCAATCAGCCCCAGCATTTT	CASSLRVSNQPQHF
TRBV5-5	TRBD1	.	TRBJ1-6	TGTGCCAGCATCCTGGGACAGGGGGTTTATTCACCCCTCCACTTT	CASILGQGVYSPLHF
TRBV5-1	.	.	TRBJ1-4	TGCGCCAGCAGTCCTCAGGGAACTAATGAAAAACTGTTTTTT	CASSPQGTNEKLFF
TRBV5-5	TRBD1	.	TRBJ1-2	TGTGCCAGCAAACTCGACAGGGCTTCTCGTGGCTACACCTTC	CASKLDRASRGYTF
TRBV29-1	TRBD1	once	TRBJ1-1	TGCAGCGTTGAACGGGCAGGGGGCACTGAAGCTTTCTTT	CSVERAGGTEAFF
TRBV19	.	.	TRBJ2-1	TGTGCCAGTAGTATAGACAGGGACTATGAGCAGTTCTTC	CASSIDRDYEQFF
TRBV7-9	.	.	TRBJ1-1	TGTGCCAGCAGCTTAGGGGCTGGTGAAGCTTTCTTT	CASSLGAGEAFF
TRBV7-9	.	.	TRBJ1-4	TGTGCCAGCAGCTTAGGCAGGGCGGCACGGATGAAACTGTTTTTT	CASSLGRAARMKLFF
TRBV2	.	few	TRBJ2-1	TGTGCCAGCAGTGTTTGGCTTTACAATGAGCAGTTCTTC	CASSVWLYNEQFF
TRBV28	TRBD1	.	TRBJ1-6	TGTGCCAGCAGTCCAGGGACAGGGGACGGTTCACCCCTCCACTTT	CASSPGTGDGSPLHF
TRBV4-2	.	.	TRBJ1-2	TGTGCCAGCAGCCATACCGACAAGTGGGTGAGCTATGGCTACACCTTC	CASSHTDKWVSYGYTF
TRBV2	.	.	TRBJ2-2	TGTGCCAGCAGTGAACAGGGCACCGGGGAGCTGTTTTTT	CASSEQGTGELFF
TRBV20-1	.	.	TRBJ2-7	TGCAGTGCTACGGGGAAGAACGAGCAGTACTTC	CSATGKNEQYF
TRBV18	TRBD1	.	TRBJ1-4	TGTGCCAGCTCACTACAGGGGCGGGATGAAAAACTGTTTTTT	CASSLQGRDEKLFF
TRBV28	.	.	TRBJ1-3	TGTGCCAGCAGCAGGGCTGGGGTAAACTCTGGAAACACCATATATTTT	CASSRAGVNSGNTIYF
TRBV11-2	TRBD2	.	TRBJ2-4	TGTGCCAGCAGCGTATCTAGCGGGGGGCATGGGAACATTCAGTACTTC	CASSVSSGGHGNIQYF
TRBV14	TRBD1	.	TRBJ2-7	TGTGCCAGCAGCCAAGCCTTACAGGGGGCGTATGAGCAGTACTTC	CASSQALQGAYEQYF
TRBV5-1	TRBD1	.	TRBJ1-6	TGCGCCAGCAGCTCTACAGGGGACCATAATTCACCCCTCCACTTT	CASSSTGDHNSPLHF
TRBV28	.	.	TRBJ1-3	TGTGCCACACTTGCGGCCGGAAACACCATATATTTT	CATLAAGNTIYF
TRBV7-2	TRBD2	few	TRBJ2-4	TGTGCCAGCAGCCCTGGGGCTAGCGGGGGGATTGCCAAAAACATTCAGTACTTC	CASSPGASGGIAKNIQYF
TRBV29-1	.	few	TRBJ1-1	TGCAGCGTTGATTCTGTTGAAGCTTTCTTT	CSVDSVEAFF
TRBV7-8	.	.	TRBJ1-2	TGTGCCAGCAGCTTAGTAGGGGGGGTCCCTGGGGATAACTATGGCTACACCTTC	CASSLVGGVPGDNYGYTF
TRBV15	TRBD1	.	TRBJ2-7	TGTGCCACCAGCAGACGGACAGGGCCAGCCTACGAGCAGTACTTC	CATSRRTGPAYEQYF
TRBV29-1	.	.	TRBJ2-3	TGCAGCGTCACTGTAACCGGCACAGATACGCAGTATTTT	CSVTVTGTDTQYF
TRBV6-1	TRBD1	.	TRBJ1-6	TGTGCCAGCAGTGAGCGACAGGGGAACTCCTATAATTCACCCCTCCACTTT	CASSERQGNSYNSPLHF
TRBV5-1	TRBD2	.	TRBJ2-7	TGCGCCAGCAGCCCCGGGGGGGTCGAAAGCTCCTACGAGCAGTACTTC	CASSPGGVESSYEQYF
TRBV27	.	.	TRBJ1-1	TGTGCCAGCAGTTCCCGACTACGGCTGGGGGCGGACACTGAAGCTTTCTTT	CASSSRLRLGADTEAFF
TRBV7-6	.	.	TRBJ2-7	TGTGCCAGCAGCTTCGGGGGGCCGGGGGAGCAGTACTTC	CASSFGGPGEQYF
TRBV18	.	.	TRBJ1-1	TGTGCCAGCTCACCACCGAACCCAGGGCTGAACACTGAAGCTTTCTTT	CASSPPNPGLNTEAFF
TRBV23-1	TRBD1	once	TRBJ1-5	TGCGCCGGCCAGGGGGCCTGGGATCAGCCCCAGCATTTT	CAGQGAWDQPQHF
TRBV5-6	.	.	TRBJ1-2	TGTGCCAGCAGCCTATATTCCAACAGGGATGCCCATGGCTACACCTTC	CASSLYSNRDAHGYTF
TRBV15	.	.	TRBJ1-1	TGTGCCACCAGCAAAGACACCATCCTAACTGGCACTGAAGCTTTCTTT	CATSKDTILTGTEAFF
TRBV28	.	.	TRBJ2-5	TGTGCCAGCAGTTCCTCAGGGGGGGAGACCCAGTACTTC	CASSSSGGETQYF
TRBV7-8	TRBD2	.	TRBJ2-1	TGTGCCAGCACCATAGCGGGGCCCTACAATGAGCAGTTCTTC	CASTIAGPYNEQFF
TRBV10-2	TRBD1	.	TRBJ2-5	TGCGCCAGCACCAAAAGGACAGGGGACGAGACCCAGTACTTC	CASTKRTGDETQYF
TRBV5-1	.	once	TRBJ1-5	TGCGCCAGCAGCTTGGGGCGGTATCAGCCCCAGCATTTT	CASSLGRYQPQHF
TRBV11-2	TRBD1	.	TRBJ1-3	TGTGCCAGCAGTGGGGACAGCTGGGCTGGAAACACCATATATTTT	CASSGDSWAGNTIYF
TRBV9	.	.	TRBJ2-1	TGTGCCAGCAGCGTGATAGACAACAATGAGCAGTTCTTC	CASSVIDNNEQFF
TRBV5-5	TRBD1	.	TRBJ2-7	TGTGCCAGCAGCTTGGCACCGGGACAGGACGTGCAGTACTTC	CASSLAPGQDVQYF
TRBV6-6	.	.	TRBJ1-1	TGTGCCACCAGACCTATGAACACTGAAGCTTTCTTT	CATRPMNTEAFF
TRBV30	.	few	TRBJ1-1	TGTGCCTGGAGTGTACAGAGAGAAATCCTAGAAGCTTTCTTT	CAWSVQREILEAFF
TRBV6-5	TRBD2	.	TRBJ2-7	TGTGCCAGCAGTTTCGCGGGGGGGAGCTCCTACGAGCAGTACTTC	CASSFAGGSSYEQYF